The 27 T cell receptor beta chains given below trace back to one sample, sequenced in a study of beta chain features in type 1 diabetes. Expressed TCRB transcripts were sequenced because the entire RNA isolate underwent reverse transcription. Sequencing was performed with immunoSEQ multiplex PCR; in TCRdb, only in-frame clones are kept and a portion is missing. The repertoire includes 310,000 or so clones, 8% to 13% of them detected once, and 0.015% sits in the top ten. Source material: naive CD4+ T cells from blood. The source is a woman in her twenties or thirties in good health.

This clone was observed a few times. This sample includes further DNA sequences coding for the same CDR3. The chain uses TRBV7-9 and TRBJ2-1; 12 bases are a match to TRBD2. CDR1 and CDR2 (germline): SEHNR, FQNEAQ (reference sequence). This CDR3 is built from 15 residues. J was trimmed by 4 bases and V by 5 bases; bases with no gene match: 3. The CDR3, as DNA: TGTGCCAGCAGCATCGGACTAGCGGGGTACAATGAGCAGTTCTTC. Protein sequence: CASSIGLAGYNEQFF.

The table lists this clone with a few counts. Additional DNA sequences in this sample encode the identical CDR3. The chain combines TRBV2 with TRBJ2-3; D ambiguous. The CDR3 runs 14 residues. Trimming took off 3 bases at V and 0 bases at J, with 7 bases between the two ends. Germline V CDR1 and CDR2: SNHLY, FYNNEI. As DNA, the CDR3 is TGTGCCAGCAGTGAGGTAGCTAGCACAGATACGCAGTATTTT. This encodes CASSEVASTDTQYF.

This clone was detected only a few times. J is TRBJ2-1 and V is TRBV11-1; possibly TRBD2 for D (5 bases). V lost 0 bases, J lost 3 bases, and 9 bases lay in between. CDR3 length: 15 residues. Germline CDR1 reads SGHAT; CDR2 reads FQDESV (reference sequence). CDR3 sequence: CASSLAVAGYNEQFF. CDR3 coding DNA: TGTGCCAGCAGCTTAGCGGTTGCGGGCTACAATGAGCAGTTCTTC.

The chain joins TRBV28 to TRBJ2-5; the D gene is possibly TRBD1 (6 bases). Germline assignment: CDR1 MDHEN and CDR2 SYDVKM. Trimming took off 8 bases at V and 7 bases at J, with 20 bases between the two ends. The CDR3 runs 14 residues. The CDR3 reads CASELTGLAGTQYF. CDR3 DNA: TGTGCCAGCGAACTCACAGGGTTGGCAGGGACCCAGTACTTC.

This clone was observed a few times. J is TRBJ2-5 and V is TRBV30, with 8 bases fitting TRBD1. There are 11 residues in the CDR3. V lost 5 bases and J lost 6; bases outside the gene matches: 2. Germline V lookup: CDR1 GTSNPN, CDR2 SVGIG (reference sequence). DNA of the CDR3: TGTGCCTGGGGACAGGGAAAGACCCAGTACTTC. Translated, it gives CAWGQGKTQYF.

The chain couples TRBV28 to TRBJ2-7, with a possible D match to TRBD2 (5 bases). The germline V gene encodes CDR1 MDHEN and CDR2 SYDVKM. V dropped 7 bases and J dropped 2 bases, with 9 bases sitting between them. This CDR3 region has 12 residues. The CDR3 nucleotides read TGTGCCAGCACCCCGACTACCTACGAGCAGTACTTC. As protein: CASTPTTYEQYF.

This clone was recorded a few times. The J gene is TRBJ2-3, the V gene TRBV4-2; the D gene is possibly TRBD1 (6 bases). V lost 1 base and J lost 6, with 14 bases in between. CDR3 length: 15 amino acids. Germline CDR1 is LGHNA and CDR2 is YNFKEQ. Here the CDR3 reads CASSQGVLGADTQYF. As DNA, the CDR3 is TGTGCCAGCAGCCAAGGGGTCCTGGGGGCGGATACGCAGTATTTT.

This clone has more than one count but fewer than ten. The chain has TRBV5-1 and TRBJ2-7, with TRBD2 identical over 10 bases. Looked up from germline, CDR1 is SGHRS and CDR2 is YFSETQ. J was trimmed by 5 bases and V by 2 bases; bases with no gene match: 7. CDR3 size: 15 residues. CDR3 residues: CASSFSGRATDEQYF. CDR3 sequence (DNA): TGCGCCAGCAGCTTCAGCGGGAGGGCTACTGACGAGCAGTACTTC.

This clone appeared a few times. V is TRBV2 and J is TRBJ2-5; D may be TRBD1 (8 bases). The CDR3 length is 14 residues. Deletions cut 5 bases from V and 4 bases from J, with 14 bases between. Germline V lookup: CDR1 SNHLY, CDR2 FYNNEI. The CDR3 region has the DNA TGTGCCAGCAGTAAACAGGGGGGGACAGAGACCCAGTACTTC. Its protein product is CASSKQGGTETQYF.

The chain couples TRBV6-4 to TRBJ2-1; 8 bases map to TRBD2. V trimming: 2 bases; J trimming: 2 bases; junction bases outside the gene matches: 17. Germline V gives CDR1 MRHNA, CDR2 SNTAGT. This CDR3 is built from 20 residues. CDR3 sequence reads: CASSDKAASGRLATYNEQFF. CDR3 coding DNA: TGTGCCAGCAGTGACAAGGCTGCTTCCGGGAGACTAGCGACCTACAATGAGCAGTTCTTC.

This clone was found a few times. The chain joins TRBV7-8 to TRBJ2-5; 7 bases line up with TRBD2. With V trimmed by 5 bases and J by 1 base, 4 bases remained unmatched. The length of the CDR3 is 14 residues. Germline V lookup: CDR1 SGHVS, CDR2 FQNEAQ. The DNA of the CDR3 is TGTGCCAGCAGCCTTCGACTAGCCCAAGAGACCCAGTACTTC. Protein sequence: CASSLRLAQETQYF.

This chain links TRBV28 with TRBJ2-1; D perhaps matches TRBD2 (5 bases). CDR3 length: 16 amino acids. V shed 4 bases and J shed 0 bases, with 13 bases lying between them. Germline CDR1 is MDHEN and CDR2 is SYDVKM. The CDR3 DNA reads as TGTGCCAGCAGTTCCAGACTACCCCGCTCCTACAATGAGCAGTTCTTC. Translating it yields CASSSRLPRSYNEQFF.

As regards this clone: This specimen includes other DNA sequences encoding the same CDR3. The chain combines TRBV19 with TRBJ2-5, with D uncertain. Germline V CDR1 and CDR2: LNHDA, SQIVND (reference sequence). V was trimmed by 1 base and J by 1 base, leaving 4 bases between them. This CDR3 region has 13 residues. In DNA, the CDR3 is TGTGCCAGTAGTATAGGCGGCCAAGAGACCCAGTACTTC. This gives the protein CASSIGGQETQYF.

The V and J genes are TRBV9 and TRBJ2-3; 12 bases fit TRBD2. Trimming removed 0 bases from V and 0 bases from J; junction bases left unmatched: 5. The CDR3 consists of 18 residues. CDR1 SGDLS and CDR2 YYNGEE come from the germline V gene. This chain's CDR3 is CASSVVGGTSGSTDTQYF. CDR3 coding DNA: TGTGCCAGCAGCGTAGTTGGAGGGACTAGCGGGAGCACAGATACGCAGTATTTT.

The chain employs TRBV18 and TRBJ2-1, with 7 bases matching TRBD2. The germline gives CDR1 KGHSH, CDR2 LQKENI. The junction had 9 bases not matched to a gene; V was cut back by 3 bases and J by 7 bases. There are 15 residues in the CDR3. CDR3 protein: CASSPRNLGRNEQFF. CDR3 sequence (DNA): TGTGCCAGCTCACCCCGTAACCTCGGGAGGAATGAGCAGTTCTTC.

The V gene is TRBV5-1, the J gene TRBJ2-2; 7 nucleotides line up with TRBD1. This CDR3 is 15 amino acids long. From germline, CDR1 is SGHRS and CDR2 YFSETQ. After removal of 2 bases from V and 4 bases from J, the junction contained 5 bases not matched to a gene. Written as DNA, the CDR3 is TGCGCCAGCAGCTTACAGGGGCTGGGCACCGGGGAGCTGTTTTTT. It translates to CASSLQGLGTGELFF.

This chain joins TRBV9 and TRBJ2-3; the match to TRBD2 covers 8 bases. This CDR3 spans 15 amino acids. With 1 base clipped from V and 5 bases from J, the junction kept 6 bases outside the gene matches. Germline V CDR1 and CDR2: SGDLS, YYNGEE. The CDR3: CASSVRAGVVDTQYF. CDR3 DNA: TGTGCCAGCAGCGTAAGAGCGGGAGTTGTAGATACGCAGTATTTT.

V gene TRBV28 combines with J gene TRBJ2-1, with a weak D call TRBD1 (6 bases). Germline CDR1 reads MDHEN; CDR2 reads SYDVKM. V lost 5 bases, J lost 4 bases, and 12 bases lay in between. This CDR3 is built from 14 residues. The CDR3 DNA follows: TGTGCCAGCAGTCCTCTGGACAGATACAATGAGCAGTTCTTC. Protein product: CASSPLDRYNEQFF.

This clone has only a few counts. The genes are TRBV6-1 and TRBJ2-1; D call uncertain. This CDR3 is 15 amino acids long. Per the germline V gene, CDR1 is MNHNS and CDR2 is SASEGT. Trimming removed 4 bases at V and 9 bases at J, with 19 bases between. Here the CDR3 reads CASSATTMLALEQFF. CDR3 nucleotides: TGTGCCAGCAGTGCCACTACCATGCTCGCCCTTGAGCAGTTCTTC.

This clone showed up just a few times. The V call is TRBV1, the J call TRBJ1-4. TRBV1 is a documented pseudogene. The CDR3 spans 15 residues. CDR3 bases: TGCACCAGCAGCCCGTTGGAACAACGGAGGCAAAAACTGTTTTTT. It specifies CTSSPLEQRRQKLFF.

This clone was seen only a few times. V and J are TRBV11-2 and TRBJ2-3; D is perhaps TRBD2 (6 bases). Trimming left V 1 base short and J 4 bases short, with 24 bases between. The CDR3 spans 19 residues. Looked up from germline, CDR1 is SGHAT and CDR2 is FQNNGV. Here the CDR3 DNA reads TGTGCCAGCAGCTTAGGAAGGCTACTAGCACGAGGGGAGGCAGATACGCAGTATTTT. This translates into CASSLGRLLARGEADTQYF. Combining the CDR3 with reference TRBV11-2 and TRBJ2-3 gives the whole variable domain EAGVAQSPRYKIIEKRQSVAFWCNPISGHATLYWYQQILGQGPKLLIQFQNNGVVDDSQLPKDRFSAERLKGVDSTLKIQPAKLEDSAVYLCASSLGRLLARGEADTQYFGPGTRLTVL.

This clone was recorded a few times. The rearrangement joins TRBV7-3 to TRBJ2-3; D ambiguous. Germline loops: CDR1 SGHTA, CDR2 FQGTGA. The ends were cut back, 2 bases at V and 3 bases at J, with 6 bases in the middle. This CDR3 region has 13 residues. The CDR3 bases are TGTGCCAGCAGCTTATTCGGTACAGATACGCAGTATTTT. It yields the protein CASSLFGTDTQYF.

This clone appeared a few times. DNA for the CDR3: TGCAGCGCGAGGGGACAGGTGAACACTGAAGCTTTCTTT. It yields the protein CSARGQVNTEAFF. This rearrangement joins TRBV29-1 to TRBJ1-1; TRBD1 matches 8 bases. Germline CDR1 is SQVTM and CDR2 is ANQGSEA. The CDR3 totals 13 residues. The junction had 4 bases not matched to a gene; V was cut back by 7 bases and J by 0 bases.

This clone has more than one count but fewer than ten. V is TRBV19 and J is TRBJ2-1; D call uncertain. The ends were cut back, 1 base at V and 5 bases at J, with 6 bases in the middle. Per germline, CDR1 LNHDA and CDR2 SQIVND (reference sequence). The CDR3 length is 13 residues. CDR3 coding DNA: TGTGCCAGTAGTATAGGCGTAAACAATGAGCAGTTCTTC. Translation gives CASSIGVNNEQFF.

CDR3 sequence reads: CATGSGGVQETQYF. CDR3 bases: TGTGCCACCGGATCGGGGGGGGTTCAAGAGACCCAGTACTTC. This chain links TRBV7-9 with TRBJ2-5, with 8 bases that match TRBD2. V shed 10 bases, J shed 2 bases, and the junction held 9 bases outside the gene matches. The CDR3 has 14 amino acids. Germline assignment: CDR1 SEHNR and CDR2 FQNEAQ (reference sequence). The variable domain in full, with the rest retrieved from reference TRBV7-9 and TRBJ2-5, is DTGVSQNPRHKITKRGQNVTFRCDPISEHNRLYWYRQTLGQGPEFLTYFQNEAQLEKSRLLSDRFSAERPKGSFSTLEIQRTEQGDSAMYLCATGSGGVQETQYFGPGTRLLVL.

J is TRBJ1-2 and V is TRBV4-1, with TRBD1 identical over 8 bases. This CDR3 is 16 amino acids long. Per germline, CDR1 MGHRA and CDR2 YSYEKL. Unmatched junction bases numbered 15, after V lost 4 bases and J lost 8 bases. The CDR3 here is CASSPGSGGSGGGYTF. For the CDR3, the DNA is TGCGCCAGCAGCCCGGGGTCAGGGGGCTCCGGTGGGGGCTACACCTTC.

This clone has just a few counts. The chain links TRBV7-2 to TRBJ2-2; D is undetermined. Germline CDR1 is SGHTA and CDR2 is FQGNSA. The V end lost 2 bases, the J end lost 3 bases, and 10 bases lay between the germline ends. This CDR3 spans 15 amino acids. The DNA for the CDR3 is TGTGCCAGCAGCTTAACTAAGCTCGACACCGGGGAGCTGTTTTTT. This sequence encodes CASSLTKLDTGELFF.